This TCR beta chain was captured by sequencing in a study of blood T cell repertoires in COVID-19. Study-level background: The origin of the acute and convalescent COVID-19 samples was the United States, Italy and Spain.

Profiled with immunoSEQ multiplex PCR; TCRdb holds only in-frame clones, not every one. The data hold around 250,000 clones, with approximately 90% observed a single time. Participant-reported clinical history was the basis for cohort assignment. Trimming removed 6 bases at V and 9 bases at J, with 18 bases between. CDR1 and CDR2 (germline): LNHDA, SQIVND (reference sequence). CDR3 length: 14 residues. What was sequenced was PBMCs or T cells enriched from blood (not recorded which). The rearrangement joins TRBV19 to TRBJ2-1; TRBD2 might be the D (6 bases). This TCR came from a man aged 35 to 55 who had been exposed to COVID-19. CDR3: CASSYLEGRAEQFF. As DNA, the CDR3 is TGTGCCAGTAGCTACCTGGAGGGACGTGCTGAGCAGTTCTTC.